The clone carrying this T cell receptor (beta chain) was counted a single time. Its antigen is not identified. These data originate in a study of CD8+ T cells in alopecia areata. CDR3 length: 14 amino acids. Germline values: CDR1 SEHNR, CDR2 FQNEAQ (reference sequence). V gave up 4 bases and J gave up 4 bases, with 10 bases separating them. Lesional scalp punch biopsies and peripheral blood were collected from alopecia areata patients. The sorting of PBMCs gave CD4+ and CD8+ T cells. cDNA serving as the sequencing template came from extracted, reverse transcribed RNA. Measured with immunoSEQ multiplex PCR; TCRdb has only the in-frame clones, and not every one. The sample has over 200,000 clones, roughly 57% seen once. General study results and limits: Sequence data from scalp samples additionally include resident alphabeta T cells of normal skin.

This chain links TRBV7-9 with TRBJ1-4; no firm D call. The receptor comes from a human donor with alopecia areata. Specimen: CD4+ T cells sorted from blood, collected at week 0. In nucleotides, the CDR3 is TGTGCCAGCAGCTCGGGAAGCCTTAATGAAAAACTGTTTTTT. Its translation is CASSSGSLNEKLFF.